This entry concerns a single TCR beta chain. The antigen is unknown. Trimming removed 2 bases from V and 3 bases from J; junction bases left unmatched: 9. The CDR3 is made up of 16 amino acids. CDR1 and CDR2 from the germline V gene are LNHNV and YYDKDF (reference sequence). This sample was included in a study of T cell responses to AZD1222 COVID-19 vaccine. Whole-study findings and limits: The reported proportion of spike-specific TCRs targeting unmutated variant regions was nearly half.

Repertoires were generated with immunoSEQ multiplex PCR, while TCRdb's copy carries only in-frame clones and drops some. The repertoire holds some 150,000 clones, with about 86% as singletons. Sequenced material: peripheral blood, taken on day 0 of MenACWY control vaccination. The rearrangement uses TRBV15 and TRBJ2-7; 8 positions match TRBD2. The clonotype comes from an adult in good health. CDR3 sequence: CATSRPSRSGSYEQYF. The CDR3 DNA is TGTGCCACCAGCAGACCGTCGCGAAGCGGGAGCTACGAGCAGTACTTC.